Following are 2 T cell receptor beta chains from one sample sequenced in a study of OX40 agonist ivuxolimab in advanced cancers. Produced via immunoSEQ multiplex PCR; TCRdb's table is partial and in-frame only. The sample contains around 50,000 clones, just under 85% of which appear only once. The specimen was CD4+ or CD8+ T cells sorted from blood, collected in a trial of the OX40 agonist ivuxolimab. The receptors shown here come from an adult with an advanced solid tumor such as melanoma, head and neck, liver or kidney cancer.

This clone has a handful of counts. A junction end diverges from the germline sequence, so it may reflect a read error. The V gene is TRBV10-3, the J gene TRBJ1-2, with D perhaps matching TRBD1 (5 bases). The CDR3 contains 11 residues. Germline V lookup: CDR1 ENHRY, CDR2 SYGVKD. CDR3 loop: CAVRVNYGYTF. For the CDR3, the DNA is TGTGCCGTCAGGGTGAACTATGGCTACACCTTC.

In DNA, the CDR3 is TGTGCCCAAAAGACTAGTTACGGCACAGATACGCAGTATTTT. This codes for CAQKTSYGTDTQYF. This chain connects TRBV5-6 to TRBJ2-3; possibly TRBD2 for D (6 bases). The CDR3 consists of 14 residues. Trimming removed 10 bases from V and 1 base from J, with 16 bases in between. CDR1 is SGHDT and CDR2 is YYEEEE in the germline V gene. Full variable domain (missing parts from reference TRBV5-6 and TRBJ2-3): DAGVTQSPTHLIKTRGQQVTLRCSPKSGHDTVSWYQQALGQGPQFIFQYYEEEERQRGNFPDRFSGHQFPNYSSELNVNALLLGDSALYLCAQKTSYGTDTQYFGPGTRLTVL.